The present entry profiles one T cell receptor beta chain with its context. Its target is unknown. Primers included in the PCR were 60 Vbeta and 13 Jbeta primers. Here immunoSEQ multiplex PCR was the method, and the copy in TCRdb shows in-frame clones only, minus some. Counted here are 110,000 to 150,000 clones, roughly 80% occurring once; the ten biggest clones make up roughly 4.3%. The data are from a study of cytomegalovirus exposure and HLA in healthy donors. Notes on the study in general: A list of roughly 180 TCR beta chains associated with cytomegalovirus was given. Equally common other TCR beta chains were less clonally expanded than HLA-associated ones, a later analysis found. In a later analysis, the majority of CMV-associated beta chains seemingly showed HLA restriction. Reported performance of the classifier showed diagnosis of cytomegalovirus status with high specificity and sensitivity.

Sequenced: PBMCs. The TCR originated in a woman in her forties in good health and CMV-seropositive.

The CDR3: CAWRGTGAGNTIYF. The CDR3 region has the DNA TGTGCCTGGAGGGGGACAGGGGCAGGAAACACCATATATTTT. The J gene is TRBJ1-3, the V gene TRBV30; 10 bases align to TRBD1. The V segment lost 3 bases and the J segment 4 bases; nucleotides outside the gene matches: 3. CDR1 is GTSNPN and CDR2 is SVGIG in the germline V gene (reference sequence). CDR3 size: 14 residues.